This entry lists 32 T cell receptor beta chains sequenced from one sample in a study of blood T cell repertoires in COVID-19. Profiling relied on immunoSEQ multiplex PCR, and the TCRdb table lists in-frame clones only, not all of them. The table includes over 150,000 clones, around three quarters detected once. Sample: peripheral blood. The receptors were gathered from a man between 60 and 75 years old with acute or convalescent COVID-19.

CDR3 protein: CASRAGTGFESYTF. In DNA form, the CDR3 reads TGTGCCAGCAGGGCCGGGACAGGGTTCGAGAGCTACACCTTC. This chain joins TRBV9 and TRBJ1-2; 9 nucleotides align to TRBD1. The CDR3 runs 14 residues. The V segment lost 5 bases and the J segment 9 bases; nucleotides outside the gene matches: 11. The germline CDR1 and CDR2 sequences are SGDLS and YYNGEE.

Comment on this clone: The same CDR3 also results from other DNA sequences found in this sample. The rearrangement uses TRBV29-1 and TRBJ1-1, with D hard to call. This CDR3 region has 11 residues. In germline, CDR1 is SQVTM, CDR2 ANQGSEA. V was cut by 6 bases and J by 4 bases, with 9 bases left in between. The CDR3 is CSVGRGTEAFF. The DNA of the CDR3 is TGCAGCGTAGGACGGGGCACTGAAGCTTTCTTT.

This clone was recorded many times. The gene calls are TRBV4-1 and TRBJ2-4; 9 nucleotides match TRBD2. V was pared by 0 bases and J by 1 base, with 13 bases of the junction left unmatched. In germline, CDR1 is MGHRA, CDR2 YSYEKL. This CDR3 spans 20 amino acids. CDR3 DNA sequence: TGCGCCAGCAGCCAAGAGTTTGGTAGCGGGGGAGCGAGGGCCAAAAACATTCAGTACTTC. This codes for CASSQEFGSGGARAKNIQYF.

This sequence joins TRBV6-6 and TRBJ1-6, with 8 bases matching TRBD1. The germline V gene encodes CDR1 MNHNY and CDR2 SVGAGI (reference sequence). The CDR3 extends over 13 amino acids. V was clipped by 5 bases and J by 11 bases; unmatched bases: 5. CDR3: CASSKDRVAPLHF. The CDR3, as DNA: TGTGCCAGCAGTAAGGACAGGGTGGCACCCCTCCACTTT.

This clone has a handful of counts. In DNA, the CDR3 is TGTGCCAGCAGTGATCCCAGGAACTACGAGCAGTACTTC. Protein product: CASSDPRNYEQYF. The chain carries TRBV25-1 and TRBJ2-7; D unclear. The germline V gene has CDR1 MGHDK and CDR2 SYGVNS. CDR3 size: 13 residues. Trimming removed 3 bases at V and 3 bases at J, with 9 bases between.

CDR3: CASSESWCGVITGELFF. CDR3 sequence (DNA): TGCGCCAGCAGTGAGTCCTGGTGCGGGGTTATTACCGGGGAGCTGTTTTTT. This rearrangement joins TRBV10-1 to TRBJ2-2; the D gene is possibly TRBD2 (6 bases). The CDR3 is made up of 17 amino acids. Trimming removed 0 bases from V and 5 bases from J, with 16 bases in between. Looked up from germline, CDR1 is WNHNN and CDR2 is SYGVQD (reference sequence).

This clone was seen a handful of times. V gene TRBV14 combines with J gene TRBJ1-6; the match to TRBD1 covers 7 bases. This CDR3 spans 15 amino acids. The germline V gene has CDR1 SGHDN and CDR2 FVKESK. J gave up 6 bases and V 6 bases, and 8 bases lay outside the gene matches. CDR3 nucleotide sequence: TGTGCCAGCAGTCCGGGACAGATCATTAATTCACCCCTCCACTTT. Its protein product is CASSPGQIINSPLHF. The full variable domain, in which reference TRBV14 and TRBJ1-6 provide the parts outside the CDR3, is EAGVTQFPSHSVIEKGQTVTLRCDPISGHDNLYWYRRVMGKEIKFLLHFVKESKQDESGMPNNRFLAERTGGTYSTLKVQPAELEDSGVYFCASSPGQIINSPLHFGNGTRLTVT.

This sequence joins TRBV30 and TRBJ1-5; D is ambiguous. Germline V CDR1 and CDR2: GTSNPN, SVGIG (reference sequence). The CDR3 has 17 residues. Deletions cut 0 bases from V and 1 base from J, with 16 bases between. The CDR3 reads CAWSVVTDLWSNQPQHF. CDR3 in DNA: TGTGCCTGGAGTGTTGTAACAGACCTTTGGAGCAATCAGCCCCAGCATTTT.

This chain uses TRBV27 with TRBJ2-3, with 10 nucleotides matching TRBD2. This CDR3 has 16 residues. Trimming removed 4 bases from V and 2 bases from J; junction bases left unmatched: 6. The germline CDR1 and CDR2 sequences are MNHEY and SMNVEV (reference sequence). The CDR3 DNA is TGTGCCAGCAGTTCCCTAGCGGGGGTTATCACAGATACGCAGTATTTT. This encodes CASSSLAGVITDTQYF.

The J gene is TRBJ2-7, the V gene TRBV21-1; the DNA was not compared with TRBD2, the D call given in the table. TRBV21-1 represents a pseudogene. The length of the CDR3 is 14 residues. The CDR3 here is CASSKLEITYEQYF. Written as DNA, the CDR3 is TGTGCCAGCAGCAAATTGGAGATAACGTACGAGCAGTACTTC.

The chain uses TRBV9 and TRBJ2-1; possible D gene TRBD1, 5 bases. This CDR3 has 15 amino acids. CDR1 and CDR2 (germline): SGDLS, YYNGEE. V lost 4 bases and J lost 2, with 13 bases in between. The CDR3 sequence: CASSPPRGPYNEQFF. CDR3 DNA: TGTGCCAGCAGCCCTCCAAGGGGCCCCTACAATGAGCAGTTCTTC.

V gene TRBV3-1 (or the pseudogene TRBV3-2) combines with J gene TRBJ2-2; 10 bases line up with TRBD2. CDR1 is LGHDT and CDR2 is YNNKEL in the germline V gene (reference sequence). The CDR3 contains 17 residues. Unmatched junction bases numbered 8, after V lost 2 bases and J lost 5 bases. The CDR3 DNA sequence: TGTGCCAGCAGCCAACCAACTACGGGACTAGCGACCGGGGAGCTGTTTTTT. Amino acid sequence: CASSQPTTGLATGELFF.

The chain employs TRBV30 and TRBJ2-7; D uncertain. CDR1 is GTSNPN and CDR2 is SVGIG in the germline V gene (reference sequence). Trimming took off 3 bases at V and 2 bases at J, with 11 bases between the two ends. This CDR3 is 13 amino acids long. CDR3 residues: CAWRRDGAYEQYF. CDR3 coding DNA: TGTGCCTGGAGACGAGACGGAGCCTACGAGCAGTACTTC. The variable domain in full, completed from reference TRBV30 and TRBJ2-7, reads SQTIHQWPATLVQPVGSPLSLECTVEGTSNPNLYWYRQAAGRGLQLLFYSVGIGQISSEVPQNLSASRPQDRQFILSSKKLLLSDSGFYLCAWRRDGAYEQYFGPGTRLTVT.

This clone was seen a few times. The chain employs TRBV11-2 and TRBJ2-7, with D possibly TRBD2 on 6 matching bases. This CDR3 has 13 amino acids. V lost 1 base and J 6 bases, leaving 10 bases between the germline ends. The germline V gene encodes CDR1 SGHAT and CDR2 FQNNGV. For the CDR3, the DNA is TGTGCCAGCAGCTTAGGCGGGGTCCCCGAGCAGTACTTC. Translation: CASSLGGVPEQYF.

V gene TRBV27 combines with J gene TRBJ1-2; D not resolved. The V end lost 0 bases, the J end lost 5 bases, and 10 bases lay between the germline ends. Germline V gene data show CDR1 as MNHEY and CDR2 as SMNVEV (reference sequence). The CDR3 is made up of 14 amino acids. CDR3 protein: CASSLSPSLYGYTF. The CDR3, as DNA: TGTGCCAGCAGTTTATCCCCGTCCTTATATGGCTACACCTTC.

J is TRBJ1-1 and V is TRBV6-1; D may be TRBD1 (5 bases). CDR1 is MNHNS, CDR2 SASEGT, per germline. Trimming removed 2 bases from V and 2 bases from J, with 9 bases in between. The CDR3 runs 14 residues. CDR3: CASSEWGRNTEAFF. For the CDR3, the DNA is TGTGCCAGCAGTGAATGGGGCAGAAACACTGAAGCTTTCTTT.

V gene TRBV6-5 combines with J gene TRBJ1-1, with D perhaps matching TRBD1 (6 bases). Germline CDR1 is MNHEY and CDR2 is SVGAGI. V was trimmed by 2 bases and J by 0 bases, leaving 13 bases between them. There are 16 residues in the CDR3. Here the CDR3 reads CASSYGTTPLNTEAFF. DNA for the CDR3: TGTGCCAGCAGTTACGGGACAACTCCTTTGAACACTGAAGCTTTCTTT.

The rearrangement uses TRBV7-9 and TRBJ1-1; D may be TRBD1 (5 bases). CDR3 length equals 15 residues. Trimming cost V 4 bases and J 8 bases, with 20 bases left between them. Germline loops: CDR1 SEHNR, CDR2 FQNEAQ (reference sequence). As DNA, the CDR3 is TGTGCCAGCAGCTCCGTTGGTTGGGGCTCCGCCGAAGCTTTCTTT. It specifies CASSSVGWGSAEAFF.

There are a few counts of this clone. CDR3 coding DNA: TGTGCCAGCAGCCAAGATTCGGCAGGGGTGGGGGAGACCCAGTACTTC. Amino acids: CASSQDSAGVGETQYF. V and J are TRBV3-1 (or the pseudogene TRBV3-2) and TRBJ2-5; D possibly corresponds to TRBD1 (6 bases). CDR1 LGHDT and CDR2 YNNKEL come from the germline V gene (reference sequence). V was cut by 0 bases and J by 5 bases, with 16 bases left in between. The CDR3 consists of 16 residues.

This sequence joins TRBV9 and TRBJ2-5; D might be TRBD1 (5 bases). The CDR3 contains 11 residues. Germline-derived CDR1 and CDR2 are SGDLS and YYNGEE. Trimming removed 3 bases from V and 9 bases from J, with 9 bases in between. CDR3 sequence reads: CASSAPRAQYF. CDR3 bases: TGTGCCAGCAGCGCCCCCAGGGCCCAGTACTTC.

V and J are TRBV4-2 and TRBJ2-6, with TRBD2 matching over 7 bases. V gave up 0 bases and J gave up 2 bases; unmatched junction bases: 4. The CDR3 spans 17 residues. In germline, CDR1 is LGHNA, CDR2 YNFKEQ. Here the CDR3 reads CASSQEGRGAGANVLTF. DNA of the CDR3: TGTGCCAGCAGCCAAGAAGGTCGGGGGGCTGGGGCCAACGTCCTGACTTTC.

The chain links TRBV28 to TRBJ1-2; TRBD1 matches at 7 bases. Per germline, CDR1 MDHEN and CDR2 SYDVKM. Trimming cost V 6 bases and J 4 bases; bases outside gene matches: 11. This CDR3 has 15 residues. CDR3 sequence reads: CASSHIDREVYGYTF. CDR3 nucleotide sequence: TGTGCCAGCAGCCACATCGACAGGGAGGTCTATGGCTACACCTTC.

J is TRBJ1-2 and V is TRBV13; D ambiguous. The CDR3 spans 16 residues. Germline V lookup: CDR1 PRHDT, CDR2 FYEKMQ (reference sequence). V was clipped by 5 bases and J by 0 bases, with 16 bases between them. The DNA for the CDR3 is TGTGCCAGCAGCACCCGTAGCTTCGACGCTAACTATGGCTACACCTTC. Its protein product is CASSTRSFDANYGYTF. Full variable domain (missing parts from reference TRBV13 and TRBJ1-2): AAGVIQSPRHLIKEKRETATLKCYPIPRHDTVYWYQQGPGQDPQFLISFYEKMQSDKGSIPDRFSAQQFSDYHSELNMSSLELGDSALYFCASSTRSFDANYGYTFGSGTRLTVV.

This clone was picked up one time. This sequence joins TRBV3-1 (or the pseudogene TRBV3-2) and TRBJ2-6; 10 nucleotides match TRBD1. This CDR3 is built from 20 residues. After removal of 1 base from V and 2 bases from J, the junction contained 11 bases not matched to a gene. Germline loops: CDR1 LGHDT, CDR2 YNNKEL (reference sequence). The CDR3 protein is CASSQVMLGQGRPGANVLTF. CDR3 nucleotides: TGTGCCAGCAGCCAAGTTATGTTGGGACAGGGGAGACCTGGGGCCAACGTCCTGACTTTC.

This chain links TRBV2 with TRBJ2-2; D unresolved. The CDR3 is 15 amino acids. Germline V gene sequence: CDR1 SNHLY, CDR2 FYNNEI. Deletions cut 3 bases from V and 2 bases from J, with 10 bases between. The CDR3 loop reads CASSEGGANTGELFF. In DNA form, the CDR3 reads TGTGCCAGCAGTGAGGGTGGAGCAAACACCGGGGAGCTGTTTTTT.

The chain is built from TRBV7-2 and TRBJ2-3; 11 bases are shared with TRBD2. The CDR3 spans 16 residues. Germline V gene sequence: CDR1 SGHTA, CDR2 FQGNSA. J gave up 3 bases and V 3 bases, and 5 bases lay outside the gene matches. The CDR3 region is CASSFSGGAGTDTQYF. CDR3 in DNA: TGTGCCAGCAGCTTTAGCGGGGGGGCCGGGACAGATACGCAGTATTTT.

The gene calls are TRBV6-6 and TRBJ2-7; D is unclear. The CDR3 totals 14 residues. Per germline, CDR1 MNHNY and CDR2 SVGAGI (reference sequence). V shed 0 bases and J shed 2 bases, with 8 bases lying between them. CDR3 nucleotides: TGTGCCAGCAGTTACTCGTCCCAGACCTACGAGCAGTACTTC. This gives the protein CASSYSSQTYEQYF.

V gene TRBV4-2 combines with J gene TRBJ2-7, with D possibly TRBD1 on 5 matching bases. The germline V and J ends were trimmed by 0 bases and 6 bases, with 12 bases remaining between them. In germline, CDR1 is LGHNA, CDR2 YNFKEQ. The CDR3 contains 14 residues. The CDR3 DNA reads as TGTGCCAGCAGCCAAGAAAACAGGTTGAGCGAGCAGTACTTC. Protein sequence: CASSQENRLSEQYF.

As DNA, the CDR3 is TGTGCCAGCAGCCTCAAGGAGGGCGCGGGATATGGCTACACCTTC. Residues: CASSLKEGAGYGYTF. The rearrangement joins TRBV7-2 to TRBJ1-2; D not certain. Per germline, CDR1 SGHTA and CDR2 FQGNSA. The CDR3 is 15 amino acids. V gave up 5 bases and J gave up 5 bases, with 18 bases separating them.

This chain uses TRBV7-8 with TRBJ1-5; 9 bases match TRBD1. The CDR3 has 17 residues. Germline values: CDR1 SGHVS, CDR2 FQNEAQ. V lost 2 bases and J lost 1; bases outside the gene matches: 6. The CDR3 region has the DNA TGTGCCAGCAGCTTATCCCGACAGGGGGAGAGCAATCAGCCCCAGCATTTT. Amino acids: CASSLSRQGESNQPQHF.

This chain uses TRBV3-1 (or the pseudogene TRBV3-2) with TRBJ1-3, with TRBD1 as a possible D gene (6 bases). Between the trimmed V and J ends, which lost 3 bases and 0 bases, there was a span of 18 bases. CDR3 length equals 18 residues. Germline V gene data show CDR1 as LGHDT and CDR2 as YNNKEL (reference sequence). CDR3: CASSHSHRTASSGNTIYF. CDR3 nucleotide sequence: TGTGCCAGCAGCCACTCCCACAGGACAGCTAGCTCTGGAAACACCATATATTTT.

V gene TRBV10-3 combines with J gene TRBJ2-7; 7 bases fit TRBD1. This CDR3 is 13 amino acids long. CDR1 is ENHRY and CDR2 is SYGVKD in the germline V gene. Trimming at V came to 0 bases and at J to 7 bases, leaving 3 bases not matched to a gene. In DNA form, the CDR3 reads TGTGCCATCAGTGAGTCGAGGGGGCAGGAGCAGTACTTC. This sequence encodes CAISESRGQEQYF.